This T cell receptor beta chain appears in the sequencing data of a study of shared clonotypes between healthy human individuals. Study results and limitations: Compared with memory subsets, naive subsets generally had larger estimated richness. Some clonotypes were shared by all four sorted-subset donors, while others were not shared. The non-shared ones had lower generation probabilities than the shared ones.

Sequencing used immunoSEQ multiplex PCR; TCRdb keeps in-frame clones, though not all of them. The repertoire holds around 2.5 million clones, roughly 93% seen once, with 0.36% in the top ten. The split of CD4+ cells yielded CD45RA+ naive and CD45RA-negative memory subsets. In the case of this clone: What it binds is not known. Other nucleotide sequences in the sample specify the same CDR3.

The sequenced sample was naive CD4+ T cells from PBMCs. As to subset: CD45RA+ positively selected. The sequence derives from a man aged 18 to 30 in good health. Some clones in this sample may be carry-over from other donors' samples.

The CDR3, as DNA: TGTGCCAGCAGCTTAGGGCTGAACTACGAGCAGTACTTC. This codes for CASSLGLNYEQYF. The rearrangement links TRBV11-2 to TRBJ2-7; unclear D gene. Trimming left V 1 base short and J 3 bases short, with 7 bases between. The germline CDR1 and CDR2 sequences are SGHAT and FQNNGV. The CDR3 runs 13 residues.